This T cell receptor (beta chain) appears in the sequencing data of a study of shared clonotypes between healthy human individuals. This CDR3 is built from 12 residues. Trimming cost V 2 bases and J 3 bases, with 5 bases left between them. The germline gives CDR1 MNHEY, CDR2 SMNVEV (reference sequence). With regard to this clone: In the same sample, other DNA sequences code for this CDR3.

The data were produced by immunoSEQ multiplex PCR, yet TCRdb's version contains in-frame clones alone and is incomplete. This sample has over 1.4 million clones; roughly 96% occur once, and the top ten carry approximately 1.1%. The specimen sequenced was naive CD4+ T cells sorted from blood. The subset here: CD45RA+ positively selected. This chain joins TRBV27 and TRBJ2-7; D is undetermined. The receptor was derived from a man aged 30 to 45 in good health. CDR3 in amino acids: CASSLVGYEQYF. The CDR3 bases are TGTGCCAGCAGTTTAGTTGGCTACGAGCAGTACTTC.